The source of this T cell receptor (beta chain) is a study of shared clonotypes between healthy human individuals (dated by TCRdb to the early 2020s). General notes on the study: The cohort included three men and a couple of women between 18 and 49 years of age. For each donor, CD4 naive and CD4 memory were each run on three plates, CD8 naive on two plates, and CD8 memory on one plate. To estimate repertoire size and how much clonotypes are shared between individuals, the study performed deep sequencing of blood TCR repertoires from a few healthy adults. To increase sequencing depth and limit assay-specific biases, different laboratories used diverse techniques to prepare libraries and sequence TCR repertoires. Each donor's leukapheresis produced roughly between roughly 0.94 and 9.5 billion PBMCs.

The CDR3 covers 13 residues, taking in both the cysteine and the phenylalanine. Only the CDR3 part of the read is kept: 39 bases, read in frame from the first base. The junction carries 11 bases between V and J, which are trimmed by 5 bases and 3 bases respectively. CDR1 is given as SGHTA and CDR2 as FQGNSA, both from the germline V gene. Points on this clone: Its antigen is still unknown. Base-call qualities are not available, and no considerably larger clone is one nucleotide away.

The donors were healthy, HIV-negative adults who had no recently reported acute infections or vaccinations. All donors were Caucasian adults living in Nashville, Tennessee, USA. CD4+ T cells were enriched by magnetic negative selection; naive cells were then positively selected on CD45RA, and the negative fraction formed the memory subset. Blood was obtained by leukapheresis, after which PBMCs were separated by Ficoll-Histopaque density gradient centrifugation and cryopreserved in liquid nitrogen vapor phase. Purity and quantity of every magnetically sorted T cell population were checked by analytical flow cytometry. Genomic DNA was isolated from every sorted fraction and measured by UV absorbance on a Nanodrop 2000c. The research as a whole found: When a handful of donors were compared, the shared fraction of clonotypes was about 5.5% for naive CD4, 3.5% for naive CD8, roughly 2.5% for memory CD4, and 0.4% for memory CD8. Only blood was sampled, and tissue TCR repertoires likely differ from those in blood. Higher generation probabilities were observed for clonotypes shared by all four sorted-subset donors than for non-shared clonotypes. The small number of donors limited the genetic and exposure-history diversity represented. Even with the large sequencing depth, rarefaction of the sorted-subset datasets indicated that sequencing was incomplete. Naive subsets generally had larger estimated clonotype richness than memory subsets. Pairwise subsampling indicated that sequencing depth was expected to affect the degree of clonotype sharing among donors.

TCR CDR3 regions were amplified from genomic DNA by multiplex PCR using the deep immunoSEQ assay. Genomic DNA extracted from each cell subset was distributed evenly over all wells of several immunoSEQ 96-well plates, and each plate served as one replicate. For sorted subsets, each replicate PCR was loaded with around 200 ng genomic DNA, equivalent to about 33,000 T cell genomes. Purified libraries were quantified with a Qubit 3.0 fluorometer, sized on a Bioanalyzer 2100, and re-quantified with the KAPA Library Quantification kit. Every immunoSEQ 96-well plate was sequenced on a separate single-read 150-cycle Illumina NextSeq 550 flow cell. In the source study's methods: Because the immunoSEQ output held only junctional sequences and lacked quality scores, the filtering could not match the filtering applied to full-length reads. Sequences were annotated with PyIR, a Python wrapper for IgBLAST v1.9, and V/J genes and CDR3 were assigned using IMGT germline references. Reads with weak V/J assignments (E-value above 1e-6), missing CDR3, stop codons, out-of-frame junctions, or ambiguous translated residues were removed. A V3J clonotype was defined by an identical inferred V gene, J gene, and CDR3 amino acid sequence. Percentage overlap between repertoires was computed as shared unique clonotypes divided by the size of the smaller repertoire. Three approaches were used to assess repertoire richness: RTK rarefaction, the Chao1 estimator, and Recon v2.1 estimates of unobserved clonotypes. Generation probabilities for all TCRbeta clonotypes obtained by the gDNA method from a handful of donors were computed using OLGA. The table was pulled from immuneACCESS by TCRdb, which kept in-frame rearrangements only. Such tables lose some clones; where checked, under half of the loss comes from unresolved V genes, and the rest has no known cause. V, J and clone size are taken as reported in that table, and D and trimming were inferred from the DNA itself. This sample has around 1.5 million clones in its table, and 95% to 99% of those were observed once. Approximately 0.44% of the sample rests with the top ten.

Rearrangement joined TRBV7-2 to TRBJ2-7; the D gene cannot be resolved reliably. The sequenced sample consisted of naive CD4+ T cells sorted from blood. Taken with the paper, the label for cell subset or site translates to: CD45RA+ positively selected. The clonotype was recovered from a man younger than 45 in good health. Here is the DNA: TGTGCCAGCAGCGTTCTCGAGGACTACGAGCAGTACTTC. This sequence encodes CASSVLEDYEQYF.